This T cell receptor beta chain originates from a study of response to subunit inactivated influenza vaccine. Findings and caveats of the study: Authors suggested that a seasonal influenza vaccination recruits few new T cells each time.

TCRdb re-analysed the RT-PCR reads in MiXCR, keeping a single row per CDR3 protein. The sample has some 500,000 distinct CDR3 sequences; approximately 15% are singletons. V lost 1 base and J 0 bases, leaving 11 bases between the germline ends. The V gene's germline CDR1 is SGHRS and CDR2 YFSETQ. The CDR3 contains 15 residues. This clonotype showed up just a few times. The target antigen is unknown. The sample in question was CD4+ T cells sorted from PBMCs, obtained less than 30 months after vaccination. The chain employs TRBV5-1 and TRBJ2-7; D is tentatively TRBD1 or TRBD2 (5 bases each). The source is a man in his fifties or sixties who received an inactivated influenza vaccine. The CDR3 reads CASSLQGGGSYEQYF. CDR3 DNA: TGCGCCAGCAGCTTGCAGGGTGGGGGCTCCTACGAGCAGTACTTC. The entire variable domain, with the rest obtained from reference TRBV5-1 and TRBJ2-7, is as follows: KAGVTQTPRYLIKTRGQQVTLSCSPISGHRSVSWYQQTPGQGLQFLFEYFSETQRNKGNFPGRFSGRQFSNSRSEMNVSTLELGDSALYLCASSLQGGGSYEQYFGPGTRLTVT.